This TCR beta chain was identified in a study of cytomegalovirus exposure and HLA in healthy donors. Findings and limits, study-wide: When a later analysis was performed, an Asian-associated ancestry cluster reportedly had fewer N-insertions than the approximately 690-donor mean. For most TCR beta V segments, an earlier analysis put the productive rate at about 87% or about 30% of the time. By a later analysis, the bulk of CMV-associated TCR beta chains appeared HLA-restricted. Later analysis demonstrated an association between a missense DCLRE1C variant and TCR beta V- and J-gene trimming.

Both 60 Vbeta primers and 13 Jbeta primers went into the PCR. The table came from immunoSEQ multiplex PCR; TCRdb's copy has only in-frame clones and leaves some out. The sample gives 140,000 or so clones, about three quarters of which show up once; less than 2% is in the top ten. As to this clone: Its matching antigen is unknown. Other nucleotide sequences from this sample produce the same CDR3.

Sequenced: PBMCs. The TCR originated in a man between 40 and 49 years old in good health and CMV-seronegative.

Here the CDR3 reads CASSKTSGNEQYF. The CDR3, as DNA: TGCGCCAGCAGCAAGACTAGCGGGAACGAGCAGTACTTC. The chain couples TRBV4-1 to TRBJ2-7; 11 bases fit TRBD2. This CDR3 comprises 13 residues. The germline gives CDR1 MGHRA, CDR2 YSYEKL. Germline trimming cut 5 bases from V and 5 bases from J; bases unmatched to any gene: 2.